This T cell receptor beta chain was found in a study of tumor-infiltrating lymphocytes in primary liver carcinoma. Per the germline V gene, CDR1 is SEHNR and CDR2 is FQNEAQ (reference sequence). With V trimmed by 8 bases and J by 3 bases, 9 bases remained unmatched. The CDR3 covers 14 residues. Total RNA (around 0.45 ug) served as template for TCR beta cDNA synthesis primed by a constant-region primer. Slightly modified ARM-PCR served as the procedure for the TCR beta libraries. These libraries came from three rounds of nested multiplex PCR. Running 9 to 10 cycles apiece, the first two PCR rounds relied on TRBV1-TRBV30 forward primers together with a C-beta reverse primer. TCRdb used MiXCR to reprocess the multiplex PCR reads, holding one entry per CDR3 protein. The data hold approximately 300,000 distinct CDR3 sequences, with over 55% observed a single time. For blood RNA, unsorted whole blood served as the source, and germline DNA was extracted too.

V usage is TRBV7-9 and J usage is TRBJ1-1; 7 nucleotides align to TRBD1. This TCR was recovered from a man aged 35 to 55 with primary liver carcinoma and hepatitis B virus infection. Material: peripheral blood. CDR3 sequence (DNA): TGTGCCAGCGGAGGGACAGACACCGACACTGAAGCTTTCTTT. Its protein is CASGGTDTDTEAFF.